Listed below are T cell receptor beta chains from one sample, sequenced in a study of siplizumab effects on memory and regulatory T cells. The data were produced by immunoSEQ multiplex PCR, yet TCRdb's version contains in-frame clones alone and is incomplete. The data hold about 55,000 clones, with 95% to 97% observed a single time. Sequenced: naive CD4+ T cells sorted from blood. These receptors were obtained from a human donor in good health. Both conserved end residues are part of each CDR3. D genes are given only for firm matches. Size is stated for part of the rows, as once, few or many counts, or as a class when the clone is expanded.

TRBV6-1	few	TRBJ1-5	NA	CASSMGTRGNQPQHF
TRBV9	once	TRBJ2-1	NA	CASSVDPRGGSNEQFF
TRBV7-2	NA	TRBJ2-7	TRBD2	CASSGGPLREQYF
TRBV23-1	NA	TRBJ2-7	NA	CASSPRGAYEQYF
TRBV30	NA	TRBJ1-4	NA	CAWSGNEKLFF
TRBV30	NA	TRBJ2-7	TRBD2	CAWSVGASGTDEQYF
TRBV18	NA	TRBJ1-1	NA	CASSPGHMNTEAFF
TRBV7-2	NA	TRBJ2-1	NA	CASSLDARGPNEQFF
TRBV19	NA	TRBJ2-1	NA	CASSKGFGYNEQFF
TRBV5-4	NA	TRBJ1-1	NA	CASSFNTEAFF
TRBV28	NA	TRBJ2-5	TRBD2	CASSRSGRETQYF
TRBV2	NA	TRBJ2-5	NA	CASKGGAQETQYF
TRBV7-2	NA	TRBJ2-7	NA	CASSSRTISYEQYF
TRBV28	NA	TRBJ1-3	TRBD1	CASSDTLGQGRGHTIYF
TRBV15	NA	TRBJ2-1	NA	CATKLGGGRDYNEQFF
TRBV30	NA	TRBJ1-4	NA	CAWNDEGATNEKLFF
TRBV19	NA	TRBJ1-5	NA	CASSARGAQPQHF
TRBV28	once	TRBJ2-7	TRBD2	CASSQGLADLGEQYF